The 13 T cell receptor beta chains reported below all come from one sample, sequenced in a study of blood T cell repertoires in COVID-19. Profiled with immunoSEQ multiplex PCR; TCRdb holds only in-frame clones, not every one. The sample records fewer than 35,000 clones, roughly 84% being singletons. What was sequenced was peripheral blood. All receptors come from a human donor in a cohort sampled during active COVID-19.

The V and J genes are TRBV5-4 and TRBJ2-3; 8 bases line up with TRBD2. Trimming removed 4 bases from V and 1 base from J; junction bases left unmatched: 8. CDR3 length: 16 residues. Germline V CDR1 and CDR2: SGHNT, YYREEE (reference sequence). DNA of the CDR3: TGTGCCAGCAGCCCCATAGCGGGGTGGGGCACAGATACGCAGTATTTT. Encoded protein: CASSPIAGWGTDTQYF.

The chain joins TRBV27 to TRBJ1-3; TRBD1 matches at 12 bases. V lost 5 bases and J lost 8; bases outside the gene matches: 7. Germline CDR1 is MNHEY and CDR2 is SMNVEV (reference sequence). The CDR3 sequence is 15 residues long. The CDR3 region is CASSTGQGALDTIYF. Written as DNA, the CDR3 is TGTGCCAGCAGTACGGGACAGGGGGCGTTAGACACCATATATTTT.

The genes are TRBV27 and TRBJ2-7; 7 nucleotides agree with TRBD1. CDR1 and CDR2 from the germline V gene are MNHEY and SMNVEV (reference sequence). The CDR3 length is 14 residues. J was trimmed by 3 bases and V by 2 bases; bases with no gene match: 4. CDR3 nucleotides: TGTGCCAGCAGTTTAGACAGGGATGACTACGAGCAGTACTTC. It codes for CASSLDRDDYEQYF.

This chain joins TRBV30 and TRBJ1-5; D unresolved. The CDR3 consists of 15 residues. Germline V CDR1 and CDR2: GTSNPN, SVGIG (reference sequence). V lost 0 bases to trimming and J lost 0 bases, with 9 bases between them. The CDR3 DNA sequence: TGTGCCTGGAGTGTGGGCCCGGATAGCAATCAGCCCCAGCATTTT. It specifies CAWSVGPDSNQPQHF.

CDR3 sequence reads: CASSLAGGRAGELFF. The CDR3 DNA reads as TGTGCCAGCAGCTTGGCAGGGGGAAGGGCCGGGGAGCTGTTTTTT. This sequence joins TRBV5-6 and TRBJ2-2; TRBD1 matches at 7 bases. The CDR3 is 15 residues long. Germline V lookup: CDR1 SGHDT, CDR2 YYEEEE. Trimming at V came to 0 bases and at J to 6 bases, leaving 5 bases not matched to a gene.

The genes are TRBV19 and TRBJ2-5, with 7 bases aligning to TRBD2. After removal of 6 bases from V and 5 bases from J, the junction contained 6 bases not matched to a gene. Germline-derived CDR1 and CDR2 are LNHDA and SQIVND (reference sequence). CDR3 length: 13 amino acids. CDR3 residues: CASSRGREETQYF. The CDR3 coding sequence is TGTGCCAGTAGCCGGGGGAGGGAGGAGACCCAGTACTTC.

J is TRBJ1-2 and V is TRBV18; the D gene is possibly TRBD1 (6 bases). This CDR3 has 17 amino acids. V gave up 0 bases and J gave up 10 bases, with 24 bases separating them. Germline V gene data show CDR1 as KGHSH and CDR2 as LQKENI. The CDR3 spells CASSPPAAVYGTISYTF. The CDR3 DNA reads TGTGCCAGCTCACCACCAGCGGCTGTGTACGGGACAATCTCCTACACCTTC.

This clone came up once. The J gene is TRBJ1-2, the V gene TRBV4-2; D is perhaps TRBD1 (5 bases). Germline CDR1 reads LGHNA; CDR2 reads YNFKEQ. The CDR3 sequence is 16 residues long. Trimming shortened V by 0 bases and J by 4 bases, and 15 bases separated the two germline ends. CDR3 in amino acids: CASSQEMTAHGYGYTF. The CDR3 nucleotides read TGTGCCAGCAGCCAAGAAATGACAGCCCATGGCTATGGCTACACCTTC.

V and J are TRBV24-1 and TRBJ2-5; 9 positions agree with TRBD1. Germline lookup yields CDR1 KGHDR and CDR2 SFDVKD. The junction had 4 bases not matched to a gene; V was cut back by 3 bases and J by 3 bases. This CDR3 has 15 residues. The CDR3 loop is CATSDRTGGKETQYF. In DNA form, the CDR3 reads TGTGCCACCAGTGATCGTACAGGGGGCAAAGAGACCCAGTACTTC.

The chain couples TRBV27 to TRBJ1-4; maybe TRBD1 (5 bases). CDR1 and CDR2 (germline): MNHEY, SMNVEV (reference sequence). The CDR3 is 15 residues long. Between the trimmed V and J ends, which lost 3 bases and 3 bases, there was a span of 11 bases. The CDR3 is CASSFFGTSNEKLFF. CDR3 in DNA: TGTGCCAGCAGTTTTTTCGGGACTTCTAATGAAAAACTGTTTTTT.

The chain is built from TRBV4-1 and TRBJ1-1; D unresolved. V lost 4 bases and J 3 bases, leaving 3 bases between the germline ends. From germline, CDR1 is MGHRA and CDR2 YSYEKL. The CDR3 totals 11 residues. The CDR3 loop is CASSRDTEAFF. Here the CDR3 DNA reads TGCGCCAGCAGCCGAGACACTGAAGCTTTCTTT.

The rearrangement uses TRBV12-3 or TRBV12-4 and TRBJ1-1; D is unclear. The V end was cut by 5 bases, the J end by 4 bases, with 11 bases between. The CDR3 is 13 amino acids. CDR3 sequence: CASSPQEGTEAFF. CDR3 DNA: TGTGCCAGCAGTCCTCAGGAGGGCACTGAAGCTTTCTTT.

The J gene is TRBJ2-2, the V gene TRBV18, with a tentative D call TRBD1 (6 bases). The germline V gene has CDR1 KGHSH and CDR2 LQKENI. The CDR3 consists of 15 residues. Trimming took off 3 bases at V and 5 bases at J, with 13 bases between the two ends. The CDR3 DNA reads as TGTGCCAGCTCACCTCGGGACATCGGGACCGGGGAGCTGTTTTTT. Amino acids: CASSPRDIGTGELFF. Looking up the rest from reference TRBV18 and TRBJ2-2 gives the full variable domain: NAGVMQNPRHLVRRRGQEARLRCSPMKGHSHVYWYRQLPEEGLKFMVYLQKENIIDESGMPKERFSAEFPKEGPSILRIQQVVRGDSAAYFCASSPRDIGTGELFFGEGSRLTVL.